The 14 T cell receptor beta chains in this list originate from one sample, sequenced in a study of T cells after yellow fever vaccination. From the 5' RACE reads, TCRdb called clonotypes with MiXCR, one entry per CDR3 protein. The sample lists about 260,000 distinct CDR3 sequences; 3.6% were seen once. The starting material was PBMCs, obtained 15 days after the yellow fever booster vaccination. The source is a man younger than 35 who received the YFV17D yellow fever vaccine.

This clonotype has a count of ten or more. V and J are TRBV20-1 and TRBJ2-5; D assignment may be TRBD1 or TRBD2 (6 bases each). There are 15 residues in the CDR3. V lost 3 bases and J 0 bases, leaving 14 bases between the germline ends. The germline V gene has CDR1 DFQATT and CDR2 SNEGSKA (reference sequence). CDR3 bases: TGCAGTGCTAGTAGGTCGGGGGCGTACCAAGAGACCCAGTACTTC. Its translation: CSASRSGAYQETQYF.

This clonotype was detected many times. The chain recombines TRBV4-1 with TRBJ2-5, with D uncertain. There are 13 residues in the CDR3. The germline V and J ends were trimmed by 1 base and 5 bases, with 8 bases remaining between them. Germline CDR1 and CDR2: MGHRA and YSYEKL. For the CDR3, the DNA is TGCGCCAGCAGCCAAGTAATTAGGGAGACCCAGTACTTC. This sequence encodes CASSQVIRETQYF.

This clonotype was seen many times. The V call is TRBV2, the J call TRBJ1-5; the D is unclear. Between the trimmed V and J ends, which lost 5 bases and 7 bases, there was a span of 12 bases. Germline V gene lookup returns CDR1 SNHLY and CDR2 FYNNEI. CDR3 length: 13 amino acids. The CDR3 DNA is TGTGCCAGCAGTCCCGTACAGCGCCAGCCCCAGCATTTT. This encodes CASSPVQRQPQHF.

This clonotype was seen ten or more times. V gene TRBV5-1 combines with J gene TRBJ1-6; 10 bases align to TRBD1. The CDR3 totals 15 residues. Germline V gene lookup returns CDR1 SGHRS and CDR2 YFSETQ. Trimming removed 3 bases from V and 7 bases from J; junction bases left unmatched: 4. CDR3 amino acids: CASSSGQGSNSPLHF. As DNA, the CDR3 is TGCGCCAGCAGCTCGGGACAGGGGTCGAATTCACCCCTCCACTTT.

This clonotype was picked up many times. The V call is TRBV18, the J call TRBJ2-1; TRBD1 or TRBD2 may be the D gene (6 bases each). CDR3 length: 14 amino acids. V lost 4 bases, J lost 2 bases, and 9 bases lay in between. Germline assignment: CDR1 KGHSH and CDR2 LQKENI. The CDR3 here is CASSHREAYNEQFF. The CDR3 nucleotides are TGTGCCAGCTCACACAGGGAGGCCTACAATGAGCAGTTCTTC.

As for this clonotype: A much larger clonotype is one base distant, so this may be a read error. This chain links TRBV24-1 with TRBJ2-1; TRBD2 matches 10 bases. Per germline, CDR1 KGHDR and CDR2 SFDVKD. This CDR3 contains 14 residues. CDR3 in DNA: TGTGCCTCCAGTGATGCGCGACTAGCGGGCCAGCAGTTCTTC. Residues: CASSDARLAGQQFF.

This clonotype was counted many times. This rearrangement joins TRBV6-1 to TRBJ2-7; 7 nucleotides line up with TRBD1. The CDR3 runs to 15 residues. V shed 2 bases, J shed 3 bases, and the junction held 7 bases outside the gene matches. Germline CDR1 reads MNHNS; CDR2 reads SASEGT. CDR3 coding DNA: TGTGCCAGCAGTGAATGGGGACAGATAATCTACGAGCAGTACGTC. Translated, it gives CASSEWGQIIYEQYV.

The sample holds many counts of this clonotype. V usage is TRBV29-1 and J usage is TRBJ2-7; tentative D call: TRBD2 (6 bases). The V end was cut by 5 bases, the J end by 0 bases, with 14 bases between. Germline assignment: CDR1 SQVTM and CDR2 ANQGSEA. The CDR3 is 14 amino acids. Here the CDR3 reads CSVSGVEISYEQYF. The CDR3 DNA reads TGCAGCGTTTCGGGGGTAGAGATCTCCTACGAGCAGTACTTC.

This clonotype was picked up many times. The chain carries TRBV7-9 and TRBJ2-1; D perhaps matches TRBD1 (6 bases). There are 16 residues in the CDR3. The V end lost 1 base, the J end lost 8 bases, and 18 bases lay between the germline ends. Germline CDR1 is SEHNR and CDR2 is FQNEAQ (reference sequence). The CDR3 spells CASSLGLGAANDEQFF. In nucleotides, the CDR3 is TGTGCCAGCAGCTTAGGCTTGGGGGCCGCTAACGATGAGCAGTTCTTC.

This clonotype showed up many times. The chain joins TRBV5-1 to TRBJ2-7; D unclear. The CDR3 loop spans 14 amino acids. V was shortened by 0 bases and J by 1 base, with 8 bases between the two germline ends. Germline values: CDR1 SGHRS, CDR2 YFSETQ. DNA for the CDR3: TGCGCCAGCAGCTTGGTAGGGTCATCCTACGAGCAGTACGTC. Its translation is CASSLVGSSYEQYV.

The sample holds many counts of this clonotype. The CDR3 is CASSRAPWGGELFF. CDR3 nucleotides: TGTGCCAGCTCAAGGGCCCCGTGGGGCGGGGAGCTGTTTTTT. The genes are TRBV6-5 and TRBJ2-2, with D unclear. The CDR3 covers 14 residues. Germline CDR1 MNHEY, CDR2 SVGAGI. The V gene lost 8 bases and the J gene lost 7 bases, with 17 bases spanning the gap.

This clonotype was seen ten or more times. The chain carries TRBV7-2 and TRBJ1-4; no definite D call. This CDR3 contains 13 residues. V dropped 0 bases and J dropped 12 bases, with 11 bases sitting between them. Germline V gives CDR1 SGHTA, CDR2 FQGNSA. CDR3: CASSLAPIGELFF. The CDR3 nucleotides read TGTGCCAGCAGCTTAGCGCCCATCGGGGAACTGTTTTTT.

This clonotype was recorded many times. The CDR3 sequence: CASSPWDRTYEQYF. For the CDR3, the DNA is TGTGCCAGCAGCCCTTGGGACAGAACCTACGAGCAGTACTTC. The chain links TRBV3-1 to TRBJ2-7; the match to TRBD1 covers 7 bases. With 4 bases clipped from V and 2 bases from J, the junction kept 5 bases outside the gene matches. The CDR3 has 14 amino acids. Germline CDR1 and CDR2: LGHDT and YNNKEL (reference sequence).

This clonotype was seen many times. The chain is built from TRBV28 and TRBJ1-4, with D unclear. The CDR3 totals 14 residues. Trimming removed 11 bases from V and 0 bases from J, with 13 bases in between. Per the germline V gene, CDR1 is MDHEN and CDR2 is SYDVKM. CDR3 in amino acids: CAAMSGTTNEKLFF. The CDR3 DNA follows: TGTGCCGCGATGTCGGGGACAACTAATGAAAAACTGTTTTTT.